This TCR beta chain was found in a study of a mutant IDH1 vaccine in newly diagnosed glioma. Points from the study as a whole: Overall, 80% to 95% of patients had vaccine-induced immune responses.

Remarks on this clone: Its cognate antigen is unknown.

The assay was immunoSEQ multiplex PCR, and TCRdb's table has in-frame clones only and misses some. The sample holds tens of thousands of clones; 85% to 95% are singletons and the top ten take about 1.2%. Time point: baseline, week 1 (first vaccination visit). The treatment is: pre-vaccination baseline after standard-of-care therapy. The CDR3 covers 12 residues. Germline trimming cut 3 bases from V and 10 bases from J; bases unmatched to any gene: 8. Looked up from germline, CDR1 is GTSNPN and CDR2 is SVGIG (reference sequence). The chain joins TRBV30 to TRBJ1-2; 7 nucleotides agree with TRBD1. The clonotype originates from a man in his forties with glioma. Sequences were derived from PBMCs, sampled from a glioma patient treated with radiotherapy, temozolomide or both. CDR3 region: CAWRGTVAIYTF. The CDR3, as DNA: TGTGCCTGGAGAGGGACAGTGGCCATCTACACCTTC.